The following is a TCR beta chain sequence with its context. The junction departs from germline at one end; a sequencing error may be responsible. The entry originates in a study of blood T cell repertoires in COVID-19. The protocol was immunoSEQ multiplex PCR, while the TCRdb copy is restricted to in-frame clones and leaves out a portion. The sample includes around 87,000 clones, about four fifths of them seen just once. The TCR comes from a woman of 80 years or more with acute or convalescent COVID-19. Sequencing was performed on peripheral blood.

The CDR3 spells CASSLRGGGDPIF. The CDR3 coding sequence is TGTGCCAGCAGCTTACGAGGGGGCGGTGATCCGATCTTC. The chain links TRBV7-9 to TRBJ2-7; 7 positions match TRBD1. The CDR3 consists of 13 residues. CDR1 SEHNR and CDR2 FQNEAQ come from the germline V gene (reference sequence).